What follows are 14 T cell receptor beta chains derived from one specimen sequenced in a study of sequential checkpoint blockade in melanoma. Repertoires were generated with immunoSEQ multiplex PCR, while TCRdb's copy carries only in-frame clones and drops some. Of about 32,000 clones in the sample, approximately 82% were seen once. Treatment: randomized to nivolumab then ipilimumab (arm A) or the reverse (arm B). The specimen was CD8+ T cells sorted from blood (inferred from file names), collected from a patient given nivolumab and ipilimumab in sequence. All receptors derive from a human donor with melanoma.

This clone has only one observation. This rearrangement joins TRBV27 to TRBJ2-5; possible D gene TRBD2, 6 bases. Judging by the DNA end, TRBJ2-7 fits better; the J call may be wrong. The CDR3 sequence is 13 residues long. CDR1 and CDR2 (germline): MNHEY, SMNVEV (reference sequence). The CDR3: CTSGGSSHYEQYF. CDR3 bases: TGTACATCCGGAGGGTCAAGCCACTACGAGCAGTACTTC.

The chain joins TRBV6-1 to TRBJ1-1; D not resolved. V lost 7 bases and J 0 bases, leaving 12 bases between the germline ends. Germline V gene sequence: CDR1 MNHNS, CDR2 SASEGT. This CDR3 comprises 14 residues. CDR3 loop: CASIQKTVNTEAFF. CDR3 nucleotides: TGTGCCAGCATACAAAAAACCGTGAACACTGAAGCTTTCTTT.

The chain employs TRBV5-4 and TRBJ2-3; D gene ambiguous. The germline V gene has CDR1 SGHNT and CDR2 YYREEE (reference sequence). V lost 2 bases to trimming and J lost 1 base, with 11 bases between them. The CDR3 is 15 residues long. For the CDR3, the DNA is TGTGCCAGCAGCTTTAGTCCAGGCGGCACAGATACGCAGTATTTT. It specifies CASSFSPGGTDTQYF.

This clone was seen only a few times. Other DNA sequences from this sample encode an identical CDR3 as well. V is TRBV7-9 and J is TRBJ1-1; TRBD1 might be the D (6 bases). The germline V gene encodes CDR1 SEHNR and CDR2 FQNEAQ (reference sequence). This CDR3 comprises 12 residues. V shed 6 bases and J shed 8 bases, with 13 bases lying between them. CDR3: CASSPGTQEAFF. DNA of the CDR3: TGTGCCAGCAGTCCCGGGACACAAGAAGCTTTCTTT.

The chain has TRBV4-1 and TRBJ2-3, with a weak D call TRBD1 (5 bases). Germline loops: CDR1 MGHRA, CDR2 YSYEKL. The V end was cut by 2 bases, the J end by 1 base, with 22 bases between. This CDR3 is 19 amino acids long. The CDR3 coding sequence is TGCGCCAGCAGCCAATCCCCGCCAGGGCCCCGGCAAGGCACAGATACGCAGTATTTT. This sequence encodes CASSQSPPGPRQGTDTQYF.

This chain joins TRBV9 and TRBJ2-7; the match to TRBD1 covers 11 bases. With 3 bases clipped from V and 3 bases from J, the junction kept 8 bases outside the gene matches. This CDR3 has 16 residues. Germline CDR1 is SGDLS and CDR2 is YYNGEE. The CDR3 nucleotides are TGTGCCAGCAGCGCTTCTACCGGGACAGGGGGCTACGAGCAGTACTTC. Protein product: CASSASTGTGGYEQYF.

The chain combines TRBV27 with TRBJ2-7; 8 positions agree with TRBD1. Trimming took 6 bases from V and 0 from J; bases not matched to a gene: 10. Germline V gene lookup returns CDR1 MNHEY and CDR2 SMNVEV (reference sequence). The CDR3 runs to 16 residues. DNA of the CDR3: TGTGCCAGCAGGCGTAGTCTAGGGACAGGCTCCTACGAGCAGTACTTC. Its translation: CASRRSLGTGSYEQYF.

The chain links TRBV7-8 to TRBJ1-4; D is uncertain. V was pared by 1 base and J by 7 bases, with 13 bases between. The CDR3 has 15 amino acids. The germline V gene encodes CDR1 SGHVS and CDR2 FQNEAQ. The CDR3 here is CASSLDRNSGEKLFF. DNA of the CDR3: TGTGCCAGCAGCTTAGACAGAAATAGTGGTGAAAAACTGTTTTTT.

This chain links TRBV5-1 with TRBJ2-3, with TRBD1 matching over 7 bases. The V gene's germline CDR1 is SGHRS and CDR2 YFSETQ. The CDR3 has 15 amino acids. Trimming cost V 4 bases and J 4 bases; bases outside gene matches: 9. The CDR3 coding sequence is TGCGCCAGCAGCGGCCGGGACAGTGTATCAGATACGCAGTATTTT. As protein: CASSGRDSVSDTQYF.

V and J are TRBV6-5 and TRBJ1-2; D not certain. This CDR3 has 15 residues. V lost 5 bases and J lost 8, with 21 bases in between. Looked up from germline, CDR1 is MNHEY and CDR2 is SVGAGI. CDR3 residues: CASSPYVAVNWGYTF. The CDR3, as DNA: TGTGCCAGCAGTCCCTACGTCGCTGTTAACTGGGGCTACACCTTC.

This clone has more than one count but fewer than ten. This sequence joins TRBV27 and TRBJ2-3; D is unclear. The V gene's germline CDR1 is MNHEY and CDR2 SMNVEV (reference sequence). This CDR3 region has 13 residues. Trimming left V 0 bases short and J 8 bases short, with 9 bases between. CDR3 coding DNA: TGTGCCAGCAGTTTATCCCGCCTGAGTACGCAGTATTTT. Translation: CASSLSRLSTQYF.

CDR3 protein: CASTMTGTNEKLFF. CDR3 DNA: TGTGCCAGCACCATGACAGGGACTAATGAAAAACTGTTTTTT. This chain uses TRBV27 with TRBJ1-4; 7 bases map to TRBD1. This CDR3 comprises 14 residues. V dropped 7 bases and J dropped 2; count of bases not matched to a gene: 4. The germline V gene encodes CDR1 MNHEY and CDR2 SMNVEV (reference sequence).

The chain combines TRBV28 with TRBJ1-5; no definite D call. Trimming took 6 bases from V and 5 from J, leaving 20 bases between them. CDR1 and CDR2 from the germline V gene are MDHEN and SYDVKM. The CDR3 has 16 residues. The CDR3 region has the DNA TGTGCCAGCAGCCCGATCTATACAGAGCTCCATCAGCCCCAGCATTTT. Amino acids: CASSPIYTELHQPQHF.

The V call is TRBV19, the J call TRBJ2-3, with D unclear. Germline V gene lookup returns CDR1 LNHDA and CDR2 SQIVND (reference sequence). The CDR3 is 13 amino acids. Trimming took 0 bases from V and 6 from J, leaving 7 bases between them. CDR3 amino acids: CASSIDPGDTQYF. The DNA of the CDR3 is TGTGCCAGTAGTATAGATCCCGGGGATACGCAGTATTTT.